This TCR beta chain was recorded in a study of Ad26.COV2.S vaccination and SARS-CoV-2 variants (dated by TCRdb to the early 2020s). Study-level background: Vaccine-arm donors came from COV1001, a multicentre, randomized, double-blind, placebo-controlled phase I-IIa trial of Ad26.COV2.S in healthy adults. Ad26.COV2.S was administered intramuscularly at a dose of 5x10^10 or 1x10^11 viral particles, either as one shot or as two shots given 56 days apart. The specificity and breadth of SARS-CoV-2-reactive T cell receptors after Ad26.COV2.S vaccination were assessed by TCRbeta repertoire sequencing. A total of some 30 samples were included in the TCR-sequenced set, comprising roughly 19 Ad26.COV2.S vaccine recipients, 5 placebo recipients and 8 SARS-CoV-2 convalescent individuals. Participants in the trial were split at random into five groups of five each, receiving low-dose or high-dose Ad26.COV2.S once or twice, or else placebo on both occasions. Throughout the experiments and outcome assessment, investigators stayed blinded to trial group allocation.

The immunoSEQ Assay was the method used to sequence TCRbeta CDR3 regions. After extraction, genomic DNA underwent amplification by bias-controlled multiplex PCR, followed by high-throughput sequencing. The original methods were these. To quantify the absolute abundance of each unique TCRbeta CDR3 region, sequences were collapsed and filtered. T cell fraction was estimated by normalization of TCRbeta template counts to usable DNA, with usable DNA being measured through amplification of reference genes present in all nucleated cells. Repertoire TCRs were annotated as SARS-CoV-2-specific when V gene, CDR3 amino acid sequence and J gene were exactly matched to a known reactive TCR set. MIRA supplied the reference SARS-CoV-2 TCR set, which was filtered for enrichment in COVID-19-positive ImmuneCODE repertoires so that public or cross-reactive TCRs were removed. Based on the MIRA antigens, annotated TCRs were further analysed at the level of specific ORF or position within ORF. Breadth was defined as annotated unique rearrangements over total unique productive rearrangements; depth was the summed frequency of those rearrangements. Two-sided Wilcoxon rank-sum tests were used to compare TCR breadth between groups. TCRdb took over this immuneACCESS table, retaining in-frame rearrangements with V and J assigned. Such tables are incomplete; in checked studies, under half of the missing clones stem from an unresolved V gene, and the remainder is unexplained. From that table come the V and J calls and clone size; the DNA was used to work out D and trimming. A total of hundreds of thousands of clones appear in this sample, 70% to 90% of them only once. The ten largest account for around 3% of the sample.

In the paper's terms, the treatment or condition label means: around 19 received Ad26.COV2.S at low or high dose, single or two shots; five or six received placebo; per-sample allocation not given. For vaccine and placebo recipients, the sequenced repertoires came from samples collected on day 63 after the first injection. Between 29 July and 7 August 2020, Cohort 1b enrolled around 25 adults aged 18-55 years at one site in Boston, USA. Ad26.COV2.S consisted of a replication-incompetent adenovirus type 26 vector by which a prefusion-stabilized SARS-CoV-2 spike protein from the original Wuhan strain was expressed. A remark on this clone: What antigen it recognizes has not been identified. No quality values exist for individual bases; no much larger clone is one base distant.

Study-level results and caveats: Substantial breadth of spike-specific CD8+ and CD4+ T cell responses was reported after vaccination. Spike-specific TCR breadth was higher in Ad26.COV2.S recipients than in placebo recipients (P = 0.0014). The study was not powered for comparison of responses between vaccine doses or regimens. According to the authors, total T cell responses may have been underestimated by the TCR breadth and depth analyses. Non-spike TCR breadth was comparable between vaccine and placebo recipients, consistent with the vaccine containing only spike.

Relative to germline, V is missing 5 bases and J is missing 7 bases, with 8 bases of the junction outside any gene match. The germline V gene sets CDR1 to SGDLS and CDR2 to YYNGEE. The CDR3 goes from the cysteine to the phenylalanine over 13 residues. This entry keeps only the CDR3 DNA: 39 bases, framed from base 1. Here the sequenced sample was peripheral blood, taken in a trial of Ad26.COV2.S vaccine versus placebo. This sequence originates from a person aged 18 to 65 who received the Ad26.COV2.S COVID-19 vaccine or a placebo. The rearrangement joined TRBV9 to TRBJ1-1, with 7 middle bases fitting TRBD1. The DNA sequence is given as TGTGCCAGCAGTTACAACAGGGGAGATGAAGCTTTCTTT. It is translated as CASSYNRGDEAFF.